This TCR beta chain was sequenced during a study of radiotherapy plus CTLA-4 blockade in lung cancer. V lost 4 bases and J lost 2; bases outside the gene matches: 4. The germline V gene encodes CDR1 SGHDT and CDR2 YYEEEE. CDR3 length: 14 amino acids. The table came from immunoSEQ multiplex PCR; TCRdb's copy has only in-frame clones and leaves some out. The sample lists approximately 100,000 clones, roughly 80% seen once, with 3.4% in the top ten. As for this clone: What it binds is unknown.

Findings and limits, study-wide: Clones of tumor-derived TCRs expanded in blood after radiotherapy plus ipilimumab. It was early blood T cell clone dynamics, with interferon-beta, that reportedly best predicted response.

J is TRBJ2-3 and V is TRBV5-6; 7 nucleotides align to TRBD1. The origin of this receptor is a human donor with non-small cell lung cancer who had a partial response to radiotherapy plus ipilimumab. The sample was peripheral blood, taken from a patient treated with radiotherapy plus ipilimumab. The CDR3 spells CASSQGVFTDTQYF. CDR3 bases: TGTGCCAGCAGCCAGGGGGTTTTCACAGATACGCAGTATTTT.